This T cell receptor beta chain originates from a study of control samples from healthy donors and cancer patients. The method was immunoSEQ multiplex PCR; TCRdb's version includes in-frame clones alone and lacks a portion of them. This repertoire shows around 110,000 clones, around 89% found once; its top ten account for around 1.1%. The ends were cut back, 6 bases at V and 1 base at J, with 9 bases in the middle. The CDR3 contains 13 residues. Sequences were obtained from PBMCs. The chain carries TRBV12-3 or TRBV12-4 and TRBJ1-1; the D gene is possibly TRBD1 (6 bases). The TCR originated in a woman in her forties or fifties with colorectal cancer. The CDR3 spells CASSQTGNTEAFF. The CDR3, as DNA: TGTGCCAGCAGCCAGACAGGGAACACTGAAGCTTTCTTT.